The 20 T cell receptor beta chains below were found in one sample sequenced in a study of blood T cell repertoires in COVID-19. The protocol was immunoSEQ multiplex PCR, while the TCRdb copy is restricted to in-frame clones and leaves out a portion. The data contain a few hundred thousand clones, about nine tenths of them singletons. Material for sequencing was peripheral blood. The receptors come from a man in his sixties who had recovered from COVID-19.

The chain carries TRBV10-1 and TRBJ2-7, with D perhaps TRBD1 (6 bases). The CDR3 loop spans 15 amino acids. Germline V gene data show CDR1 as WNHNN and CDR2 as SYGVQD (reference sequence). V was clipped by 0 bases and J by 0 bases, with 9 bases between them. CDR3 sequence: CASSESGGNSYEQYF. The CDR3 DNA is TGCGCCAGCAGTGAGTCAGGGGGAAACTCCTACGAGCAGTACTTC.

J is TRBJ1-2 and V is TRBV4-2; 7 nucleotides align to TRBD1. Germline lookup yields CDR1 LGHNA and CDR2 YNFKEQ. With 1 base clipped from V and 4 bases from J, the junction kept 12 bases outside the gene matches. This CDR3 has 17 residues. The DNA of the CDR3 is TGTGCCAGCAGCCAAGTAGACTCGACAGGGACTGGCTATGGCTACACCTTC. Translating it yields CASSQVDSTGTGYGYTF.

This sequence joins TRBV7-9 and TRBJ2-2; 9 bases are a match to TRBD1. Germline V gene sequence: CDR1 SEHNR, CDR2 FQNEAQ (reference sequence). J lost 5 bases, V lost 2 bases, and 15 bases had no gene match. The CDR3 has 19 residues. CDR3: CASSLYPSPNRGRTGELFF. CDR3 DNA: TGTGCCAGCAGCTTATACCCCTCTCCCAACAGGGGGCGAACCGGGGAGCTGTTTTTT.

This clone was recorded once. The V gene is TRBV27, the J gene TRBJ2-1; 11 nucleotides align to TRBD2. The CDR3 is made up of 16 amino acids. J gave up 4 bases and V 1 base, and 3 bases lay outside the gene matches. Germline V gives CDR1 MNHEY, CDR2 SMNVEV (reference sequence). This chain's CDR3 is CASSLFASGGYNEQFF. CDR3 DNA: TGTGCCAGCAGTTTATTTGCTAGCGGGGGGTACAATGAGCAGTTCTTC.

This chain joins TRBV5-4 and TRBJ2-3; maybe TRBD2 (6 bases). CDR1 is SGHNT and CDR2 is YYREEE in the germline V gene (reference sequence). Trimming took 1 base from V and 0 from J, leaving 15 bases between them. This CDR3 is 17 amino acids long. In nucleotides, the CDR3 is TGTGCCAGCAGCTTGTCGGGTCGAGGAGGGAGCACAGATACGCAGTATTTT. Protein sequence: CASSLSGRGGSTDTQYF.

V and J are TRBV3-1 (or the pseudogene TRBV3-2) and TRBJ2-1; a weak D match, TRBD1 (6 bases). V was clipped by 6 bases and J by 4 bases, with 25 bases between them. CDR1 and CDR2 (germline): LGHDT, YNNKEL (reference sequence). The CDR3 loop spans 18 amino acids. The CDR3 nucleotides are TGTGCCAGCAGTGCCCACGGGACACCGAACCCCTCATACAATGAGCAGTTCTTC. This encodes CASSAHGTPNPSYNEQFF.

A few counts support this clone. In DNA, the CDR3 is TGTGCCAGCAGTAAACCAGGGGGCGCAGACACCATATATTTT. Protein sequence: CASSKPGGADTIYF. V usage is TRBV5-4 and J usage is TRBJ1-3; 8 bases are shared with TRBD1. Trimming at V came to 5 bases and at J to 8 bases, leaving 9 bases not matched to a gene. The CDR3 has 14 amino acids. From germline, CDR1 is SGHNT and CDR2 YYREEE (reference sequence).

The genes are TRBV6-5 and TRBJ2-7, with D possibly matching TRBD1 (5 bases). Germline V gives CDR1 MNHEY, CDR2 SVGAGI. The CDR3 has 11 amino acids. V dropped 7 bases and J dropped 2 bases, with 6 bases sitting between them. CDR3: CASKGAYEQYF. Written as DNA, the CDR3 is TGTGCCAGCAAAGGGGCCTACGAGCAGTACTTC.

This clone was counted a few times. The CDR3 DNA sequence: TGTGCCAGCTCACCACCCCGGGGGGGCTACAATGAGCAGTTCTTC. It yields the protein CASSPPRGGYNEQFF. The V gene is TRBV18, the J gene TRBJ2-1; 8 nucleotides agree with TRBD2. Trimming cost V 0 bases and J 3 bases; bases outside gene matches: 1. The germline V gene has CDR1 KGHSH and CDR2 LQKENI. The CDR3 is 15 residues long. The variable domain in full, completed from reference TRBV18 and TRBJ2-1, reads NAGVMQNPRHLVRRRGQEARLRCSPMKGHSHVYWYRQLPEEGLKFMVYLQKENIIDESGMPKERFSAEFPKEGPSILRIQQVVRGDSAAYFCASSPPRGGYNEQFFGPGTRLTVL.

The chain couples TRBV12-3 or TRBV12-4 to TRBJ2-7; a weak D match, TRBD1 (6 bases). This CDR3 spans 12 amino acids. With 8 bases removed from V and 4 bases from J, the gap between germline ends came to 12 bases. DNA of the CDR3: TGTGCCAGCTGGGGGCGCGGGTACGAGCAGTACTTC. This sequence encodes CASWGRGYEQYF.

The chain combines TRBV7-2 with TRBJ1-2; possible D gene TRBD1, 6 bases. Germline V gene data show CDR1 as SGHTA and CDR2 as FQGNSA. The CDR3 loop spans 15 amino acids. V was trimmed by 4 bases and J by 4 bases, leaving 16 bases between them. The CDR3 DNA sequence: TGTGCCAGCAGCTCGCAACAGGGATCTCGCTATGGCTACACCTTC. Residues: CASSSQQGSRYGYTF.

The chain's CDR3 is CASSPSRSGTQYF. In DNA form, the CDR3 reads TGTGCCAGCAGCCCTTCCCGTTCGGGGACCCAGTACTTC. This rearrangement joins TRBV11-3 to TRBJ2-5, with D hard to call. The CDR3 extends over 13 amino acids. V gave up 5 bases and J gave up 7 bases, with 14 bases separating them. From germline, CDR1 is SGHNT and CDR2 YENEEA.

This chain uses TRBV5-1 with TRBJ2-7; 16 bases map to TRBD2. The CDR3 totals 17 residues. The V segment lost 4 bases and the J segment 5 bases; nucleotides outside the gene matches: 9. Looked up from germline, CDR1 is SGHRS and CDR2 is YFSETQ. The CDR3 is CASSPGLAGGPVHEQYF. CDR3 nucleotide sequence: TGCGCCAGCAGCCCGGGACTAGCGGGGGGGCCAGTCCACGAGCAGTACTTC.

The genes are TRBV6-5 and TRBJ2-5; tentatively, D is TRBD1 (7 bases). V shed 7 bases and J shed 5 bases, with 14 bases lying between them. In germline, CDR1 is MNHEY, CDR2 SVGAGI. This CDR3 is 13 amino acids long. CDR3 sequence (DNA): TGTGCCAGCACACTCCCAGGGGGGGAGACCCAGTACTTC. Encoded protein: CASTLPGGETQYF.

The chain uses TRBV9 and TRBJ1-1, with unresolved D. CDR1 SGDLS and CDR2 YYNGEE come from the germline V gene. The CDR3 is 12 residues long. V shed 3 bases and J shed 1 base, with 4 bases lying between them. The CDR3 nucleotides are TGTGCCAGCAGCGCGGGGAACACTGAAGCTTTCTTT. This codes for CASSAGNTEAFF. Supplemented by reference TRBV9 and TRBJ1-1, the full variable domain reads DSGVTQTPKHLITATGQRVTLRCSPRSGDLSVYWYQQSLDQGLQFLIQYYNGEERAKGNILERFSAQQFPDLHSELNLSSLELGDSALYFCASSAGNTEAFFGQGTRLTVV.

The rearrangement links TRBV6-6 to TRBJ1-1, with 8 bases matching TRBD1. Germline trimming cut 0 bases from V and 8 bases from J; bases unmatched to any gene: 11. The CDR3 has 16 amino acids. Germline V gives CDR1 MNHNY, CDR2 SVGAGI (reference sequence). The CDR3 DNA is TGTGCCAGCAGTTACTCCATCGGACAGGGTTTTGGGGAAGCTTTCTTT. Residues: CASSYSIGQGFGEAFF.

The CDR3 DNA is TGCGCCAGCAGCCCTCCACAAATCTACGAGCAGTACTTC. It encodes CASSPPQIYEQYF. The chain uses TRBV5-1 and TRBJ2-7; D gene ambiguous. CDR3 size: 13 residues. CDR1 SGHRS and CDR2 YFSETQ come from the germline V gene. Trimming left V 4 bases short and J 3 bases short, with 11 bases between.

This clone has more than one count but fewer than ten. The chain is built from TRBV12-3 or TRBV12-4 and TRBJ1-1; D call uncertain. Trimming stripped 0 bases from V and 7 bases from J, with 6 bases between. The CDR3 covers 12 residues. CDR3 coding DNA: TGTGCCAGCAGTTTAGCGCAGTTTGAAGCTTTCTTT. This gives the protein CASSLAQFEAFF.

The CDR3 loop is CASSSGGSSGNTIYF. Written as DNA, the CDR3 is TGCGCCAGCAGCTCGGGCGGGAGCTCTGGAAACACCATATATTTT. The rearrangement links TRBV5-1 to TRBJ1-3; no clear D gene. With 3 bases removed from V and 0 bases from J, the gap between germline ends came to 10 bases. The CDR3 has 15 residues. Germline V gives CDR1 SGHRS, CDR2 YFSETQ.

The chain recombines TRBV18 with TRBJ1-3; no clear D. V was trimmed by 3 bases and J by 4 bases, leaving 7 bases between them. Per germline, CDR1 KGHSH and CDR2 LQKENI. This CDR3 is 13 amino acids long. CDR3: CASSPLLGNTIYF. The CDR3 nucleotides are TGTGCCAGCTCACCGTTGCTAGGAAACACCATATATTTT.